This TCR beta chain was documented in a study of T-cell memory formation after mild COVID-19. Study-wide context: Largely donor-specific sequence clusters came from a couple of donors. Findings and caveats of the study: The appearance of some responding clones in pre-infection memory suggested that cross-reactive memory joined.

Comments on this clonotype: What it binds is not known.

With constant-segment primers, 5'RACE yielded cDNA libraries of TCR alpha and TCR beta that carried sample barcodes and UMIs. From the 5' RACE reads, TCRdb called clonotypes with MiXCR, one entry per CDR3 protein. The sample gives 70,000 to 100,000 distinct CDR3 sequences, approximately 16% of which show up once; approximately 40% is in the top ten. Germline-derived CDR1 and CDR2 are LGHNT and FRNRAP. There are 14 residues in the CDR3. Trimming removed 6 bases from V and 6 bases from J, with 14 bases in between. The chain couples TRBV12-5 to TRBJ1-4, with D unresolved. Sequenced material: PBMCs or a T cell subset sorted from them (not recorded which). This clonotype originated in a man younger than 35 who had mild COVID-19 (a few samples of this study predate the infection). Cell type and time point are not known. The CDR3, as DNA: TGTGCTAGTGGCCCGGTCGGCCGGGATGAAAAACTGTTTTTT. Translating gives CASGPVGRDEKLFF. Supplemented by reference TRBV12-5 and TRBJ1-4, the full variable domain reads DARVTQTPRHKVTEMGQEVTMRCQPILGHNTVFWYRQTMMQGLELLAYFRNRAPLDDSGMPKDRFSAEMPDATLATLKIQPSEPRDSAVYFCASGPVGRDEKLFFGSGTQLSVL.